The next 26 T cell receptor beta chains were all read from a single sample in a study of cytomegalovirus exposure and HLA in healthy donors. The table came from immunoSEQ multiplex PCR; TCRdb's copy has only in-frame clones and leaves some out. Of around 150,000 clones in the sample, around 92% were seen once. The sample taken for sequencing was PBMCs. The receptor source for this set is a woman aged 18 to 35 in good health and CMV-seropositive.

This chain connects TRBV27 to TRBJ2-7, with TRBD1 matching 8 bases. This CDR3 region has 15 residues. CDR1 is MNHEY, CDR2 SMNVEV, per germline (reference sequence). J gave up 2 bases and V 6 bases, and 9 bases lay outside the gene matches. DNA of the CDR3: TGTGCCAGCAGGAGGGACAGGCAGACTCCCTACGAGCAGTACTTC. Protein: CASRRDRQTPYEQYF.

V usage is TRBV2 and J usage is TRBJ1-2, with D unclear. Germline V CDR1 and CDR2: SNHLY, FYNNEI. Trimming cost V 4 bases and J 7 bases, with 10 bases left between them. The CDR3 totals 12 residues. The CDR3 region is CASSAGSGGYTF. The CDR3 DNA reads TGTGCCAGCAGTGCGGGGTCGGGTGGCTACACCTTC.

This clone appeared a few times. The chain combines TRBV9 with TRBJ1-1; no reliable D call. This CDR3 spans 14 amino acids. Germline values: CDR1 SGDLS, CDR2 YYNGEE. V was trimmed by 3 bases and J by 1 base, leaving 10 bases between them. CDR3 sequence reads: CASSAPRGNTEAFF. CDR3 DNA sequence: TGTGCCAGCAGCGCCCCCCGGGGGAACACTGAAGCTTTCTTT.

The rearrangement links TRBV6-1 to TRBJ2-7; TRBD2 aligns across 11 bases. The V gene's germline CDR1 is MNHNS and CDR2 SASEGT. Trimming took 5 bases from V and 0 from J; bases not matched to a gene: 3. The CDR3 is 15 residues long. The CDR3, as DNA: TGTGCCAGCAGTTTAACTAGCGGGAGCTCCTACGAGCAGTACTTC. Protein sequence: CASSLTSGSSYEQYF.

This chain uses TRBV30 with TRBJ2-7; D is undetermined. There are 11 residues in the CDR3. Germline CDR1 and CDR2: GTSNPN and SVGIG (reference sequence). Between the trimmed V and J ends, which lost 7 bases and 3 bases, there was a span of 10 bases. The CDR3 protein is CASSFSYEQYF. Here the CDR3 DNA reads TGTGCCTCCTCATTTAGCTACGAGCAGTACTTC.

The chain recombines TRBV5-4 with TRBJ2-5; 10 bases agree with TRBD2. The V segment lost 0 bases and the J segment 5 bases; nucleotides outside the gene matches: 7. There are 16 residues in the CDR3. CDR1 SGHNT and CDR2 YYREEE come from the germline V gene (reference sequence). In DNA form, the CDR3 reads TGTGCCAGCAGCTTGGGGATAGCGGGAGGATGGGAGACCCAGTACTTC. Protein sequence: CASSLGIAGGWETQYF.

The V gene is TRBV6-4, the J gene TRBJ2-1, with 9 bases that match TRBD1. The J segment lost 6 bases and the V segment lost 3 bases, leaving 9 bases of the junction unmatched. The CDR3 totals 16 residues. Germline assignment: CDR1 MRHNA and CDR2 SNTAGT. DNA of the CDR3: TGTGCCAGCAGTGATACCCCGGGACAGGGATTCAATGAGCAGTTCTTC. Translated: CASSDTPGQGFNEQFF.

DNA of the CDR3: TGTGCCAGCAGCTTGGGAGCGGGAGGGTTCTACGAGCAGTACTTC. Amino acids: CASSLGAGGFYEQYF. The V gene is TRBV5-4, the J gene TRBJ2-7, with 10 bases that match TRBD2. Germline trimming cut 0 bases from V and 3 bases from J; bases unmatched to any gene: 3. Per germline, CDR1 SGHNT and CDR2 YYREEE (reference sequence). CDR3 size: 15 residues. The variable domain in full, completed from reference TRBV5-4 and TRBJ2-7, reads ETGVTQSPTHLIKTRGQQVTLRCSSQSGHNTVSWYQQALGQGPQFIFQYYREEENGRGNFPPRFSGLQFPNYSSELNVNALELDDSALYLCASSLGAGGFYEQYFGPGTRLTVT.

In this sample, this clone turned up a few times. The same CDR3 is also encoded by other DNA sequences in this sample. V gene TRBV6-5 combines with J gene TRBJ2-7; 7 bases match TRBD1. Germline V lookup: CDR1 MNHEY, CDR2 SVGAGI. The junction had 9 bases not matched to a gene; V was cut back by 8 bases and J by 2 bases. The length of the CDR3 is 14 residues. The CDR3 DNA reads TGTGCCAGCGCCCCCGGGCAGGGGGCCTACGAGCAGTACTTC. Translated, it gives CASAPGQGAYEQYF.

The chain has TRBV28 and TRBJ2-1; perhaps TRBD1 as D (6 bases). Looked up from germline, CDR1 is MDHEN and CDR2 is SYDVKM. Deletions cut 6 bases from V and 9 bases from J, with 21 bases between. The CDR3 consists of 15 residues. The CDR3 region is CASSRPLVGGGEQFF. The DNA of the CDR3 is TGTGCCAGCAGCCGTCCCCTGGTAGGGGGTGGTGAGCAGTTCTTC.

The CDR3 region is CASSFMGQGASQPQHF. In nucleotides, the CDR3 is TGTGCCAGCAGTTTCATGGGACAGGGGGCCAGTCAGCCCCAGCATTTT. The chain links TRBV6-5 to TRBJ1-5; 12 bases fit TRBD1. Trimming cost V 4 bases and J 6 bases; bases outside gene matches: 7. This CDR3 comprises 16 residues. Germline assignment: CDR1 MNHEY and CDR2 SVGAGI.

The rearrangement uses TRBV19 and TRBJ2-5; D might be TRBD2 (6 bases). CDR1 and CDR2 from the germline V gene are LNHDA and SQIVND (reference sequence). The V gene lost 3 bases and the J gene lost 1 base, with 9 bases spanning the gap. CDR3 length: 14 residues. The CDR3 reads CASSMGGGQETQYF. For the CDR3, the DNA is TGTGCCAGTAGTATGGGAGGAGGCCAAGAGACCCAGTACTTC.

The rearrangement links TRBV28 to TRBJ1-3; D might be TRBD1 (5 bases). Looked up from germline, CDR1 is MDHEN and CDR2 is SYDVKM. The ends were cut back, 3 bases at V and 0 bases at J, with 12 bases in the middle. The CDR3 spans 16 residues. CDR3 amino acids: CASSLERGRSGNTIYF. The CDR3 bases are TGTGCCAGCAGTTTGGAAAGGGGCCGCTCTGGAAACACCATATATTTT.

This clone is a singleton in its sample. This chain uses TRBV6-5 with TRBJ1-2; D is perhaps TRBD1 (6 bases). Germline V gene sequence: CDR1 MNHEY, CDR2 SVGAGI. The CDR3 loop spans 15 amino acids. V lost 8 bases and J lost 0, with 16 bases in between. The CDR3 loop reads CASATNRVANYGYTF. The CDR3 region has the DNA TGTGCCAGCGCAACAAACAGGGTAGCTAACTATGGCTACACCTTC.

V and J are TRBV11-3 and TRBJ2-2, with D tentatively TRBD2 (6 bases). V lost 4 bases and J 4 bases, leaving 13 bases between the germline ends. The CDR3 totals 15 residues. Germline V gives CDR1 SGHNT, CDR2 YENEEA. The CDR3 reads CASSSRLGGTGELFF. CDR3 nucleotide sequence: TGTGCCAGCAGCTCGCGACTAGGTGGCACCGGGGAGCTGTTTTTT.

The gene calls are TRBV29-1 and TRBJ1-1; TRBD1 aligns across 7 bases. Germline CDR1 and CDR2: SQVTM and ANQGSEA. Trimming at V came to 5 bases and at J to 10 bases, leaving 10 bases not matched to a gene. This CDR3 comprises 12 residues. CDR3 protein: CSVWDSVSGAFF. Written as DNA, the CDR3 is TGCAGCGTTTGGGACAGCGTCTCAGGAGCTTTCTTT.

V and J are TRBV30 and TRBJ2-3, with TRBD2 as a possible D gene (5 bases). V was cut by 2 bases and J by 0 bases, with 12 bases left in between. The CDR3 contains 15 residues. From germline, CDR1 is GTSNPN and CDR2 SVGIG (reference sequence). The CDR3 reads CAWSLLGWSTDTQYF. CDR3 in DNA: TGTGCCTGGAGTTTACTAGGCTGGAGCACAGATACGCAGTATTTT.

This clone was seen only once. The chain has TRBV6-5 and TRBJ2-7, with a tentative D call TRBD1 (5 bases). V dropped 3 bases and J dropped 0 bases, with 12 bases sitting between them. The CDR3 consists of 15 residues. Per the germline V gene, CDR1 is MNHEY and CDR2 is SVGAGI. This CDR3 is CASSYSGHLSYEQYF. CDR3 DNA sequence: TGTGCCAGCAGTTATTCCGGACACCTCTCCTACGAGCAGTACTTC.

This clone appeared once. The chain links TRBV2 to TRBJ2-7, with TRBD2 as a possible D gene (6 bases). V gave up 5 bases and J gave up 3 bases, with 20 bases separating them. This CDR3 has 16 residues. Germline CDR1 reads SNHLY; CDR2 reads FYNNEI. The CDR3 is CASSYITGTPDYEQYF. DNA for the CDR3: TGTGCCAGCAGTTATATTACCGGGACTCCAGACTACGAGCAGTACTTC. The full variable domain, with the rest looked up from reference TRBV2 and TRBJ2-7, is EPEVTQTPSHQVTQMGQEVILRCVPISNHLYFYWYRQILGQKVEFLVSFYNNEISEKSEIFDDQFSVERPDGSNFTLKIRSTKLEDSAMYFCASSYITGTPDYEQYFGPGTRLTVT.

The V and J genes are TRBV7-2 and TRBJ2-7, with D possibly matching TRBD1 (5 bases). The V end was cut by 0 bases, the J end by 4 bases, with 7 bases between. Germline V gene sequence: CDR1 SGHTA, CDR2 FQGNSA. The CDR3 totals 13 residues. In DNA form, the CDR3 reads TGTGCCAGCAGCTTAGCGGGGCGGTACGAGCAGTACTTC. It specifies CASSLAGRYEQYF.

This chain uses TRBV7-9 with TRBJ1-5; 7 bases match TRBD1. V shed 5 bases, J shed 6 bases, and the junction held 4 bases outside the gene matches. CDR1 is SEHNR, CDR2 FQNEAQ, per germline (reference sequence). The CDR3 is 13 residues long. CDR3 coding DNA: TGTGCCAGCAGCCGGACAGGTGGTCAGCCCCAGCATTTT. Translated: CASSRTGGQPQHF.

The chain joins TRBV18 to TRBJ1-2; TRBD1 matches 8 bases. Germline trimming cut 3 bases from V and 8 bases from J; bases unmatched to any gene: 8. The V gene's germline CDR1 is KGHSH and CDR2 LQKENI. The CDR3 length is 14 residues. The CDR3 bases are TGTGCCAGCTCACCGGACAGGGCACCGGAGGGCTACACCTTC. Residues: CASSPDRAPEGYTF.

This sequence joins TRBV6-5 and TRBJ2-7, with 9 positions matching TRBD2. Germline CDR1 is MNHEY and CDR2 is SVGAGI. The CDR3 contains 15 residues. The junction had 6 bases not matched to a gene; V was cut back by 2 bases and J by 4 bases. This chain's CDR3 is CASSYAGGPGYEQYF. Written as DNA, the CDR3 is TGTGCCAGCAGTTACGCGGGAGGGCCAGGGTACGAGCAGTACTTC.

The chain combines TRBV4-2 with TRBJ1-2, with D perhaps TRBD1 (5 bases). CDR3 length equals 18 residues. Germline lookup yields CDR1 LGHNA and CDR2 YNFKEQ. The V gene lost 3 bases and the J gene lost 8 bases, with 28 bases spanning the gap. The CDR3 is CASSHDLPGTRSFGGYTF. As DNA, the CDR3 is TGTGCCAGCAGCCACGATTTACCCGGGACTCGGTCATTTGGAGGCTACACCTTC.

Comment on this clone: At the DNA level, this CDR3 is encoded by other sequences in the same sample as well. The chain combines TRBV18 with TRBJ1-2; 9 nucleotides match TRBD1. Trimming removed 2 bases from V and 2 bases from J; junction bases left unmatched: 3. This CDR3 is built from 15 residues. The V gene's germline CDR1 is KGHSH and CDR2 LQKENI. The CDR3 is CASSPGGQGNYGYTF. For the CDR3, the DNA is TGTGCCAGCTCACCAGGTGGACAGGGGAACTATGGCTACACCTTC.

The chain employs TRBV28 and TRBJ1-1, with 9 bases aligning to TRBD1. This CDR3 has 14 residues. V was pared by 5 bases and J by 7 bases, with 8 bases of the junction left unmatched. Germline values: CDR1 MDHEN, CDR2 SYDVKM. The CDR3 region has the DNA TGTGCCAGCAGTACAGGGGGCAATGGGATTGAAGCTTTCTTT. Its protein is CASSTGGNGIEAFF.